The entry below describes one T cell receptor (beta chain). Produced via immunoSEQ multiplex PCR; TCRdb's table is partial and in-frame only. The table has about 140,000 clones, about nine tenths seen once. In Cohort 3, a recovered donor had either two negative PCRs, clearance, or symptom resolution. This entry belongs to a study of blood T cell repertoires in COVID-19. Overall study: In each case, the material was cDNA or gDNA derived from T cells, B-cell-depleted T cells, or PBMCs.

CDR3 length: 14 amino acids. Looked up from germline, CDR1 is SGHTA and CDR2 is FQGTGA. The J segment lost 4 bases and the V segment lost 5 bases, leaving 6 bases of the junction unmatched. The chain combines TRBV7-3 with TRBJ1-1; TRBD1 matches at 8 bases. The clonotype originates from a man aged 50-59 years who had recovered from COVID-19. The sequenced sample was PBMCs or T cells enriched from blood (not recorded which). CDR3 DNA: TGTGCCAGCAGCGTTCTAGGGACAGGCACTGAAGCTTTCTTT. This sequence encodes CASSVLGTGTEAFF.